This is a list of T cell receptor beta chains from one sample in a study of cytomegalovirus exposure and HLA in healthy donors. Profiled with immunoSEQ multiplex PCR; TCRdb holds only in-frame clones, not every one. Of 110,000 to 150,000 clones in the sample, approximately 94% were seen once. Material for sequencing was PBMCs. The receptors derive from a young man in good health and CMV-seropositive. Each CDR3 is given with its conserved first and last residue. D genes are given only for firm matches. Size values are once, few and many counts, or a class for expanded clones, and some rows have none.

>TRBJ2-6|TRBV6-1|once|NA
CASSVLLKWASSGANVLTF
TGTGCCAGCAGTGTCCTCCTAAAATGGGCGAGCTCTGGGGCCAACGTCCTGACTTTC
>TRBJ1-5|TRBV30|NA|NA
CAWSGQNYQPQHF
TGTGCCTGGTCGGGACAAAATTATCAGCCCCAGCATTTT
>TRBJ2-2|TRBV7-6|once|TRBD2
CAVFRASGRANPGELFF
TGTGCCGTTTTTAGGGCTAGCGGGAGGGCCAATCCCGGGGAGCTGTTTTTT
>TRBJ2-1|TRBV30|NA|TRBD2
CAWSPPTTSGRGEQFF
TGTGCCTGGAGTCCCCCAACGACTAGCGGGAGAGGTGAGCAGTTCTTC
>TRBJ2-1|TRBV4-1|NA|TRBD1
CASSKQGQLYNEQFF
TGCGCCAGCTCGAAACAGGGACAGCTTTACAATGAGCAGTTCTTC
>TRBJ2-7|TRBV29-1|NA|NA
CSVIESSYEQYF
TGCAGCGTGATCGAGAGCTCCTACGAGCAGTACTTC
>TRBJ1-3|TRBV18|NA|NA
CASSPSSLPGNTIYF
TGTGCCAGCTCACCATCCAGTCTCCCTGGAAACACCATATATTTT
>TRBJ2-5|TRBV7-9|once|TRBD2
CASSRPGLAETQYF
TGTGCCAGCAGCCGACCGGGACTAGCGGAGACCCAGTACTTC
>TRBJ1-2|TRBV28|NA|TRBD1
CASSLLGTAYGYTF
TGTGCCAGCAGTTTATTAGGGACAGCCTATGGCTACACCTTC
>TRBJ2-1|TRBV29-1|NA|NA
CSAQTPPSSYNEQFF
TGCAGCGCCCAGACTCCGCCGAGCTCCTACAATGAGCAGTTCTTC
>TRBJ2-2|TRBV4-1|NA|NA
CASGETGELFF
TGCGCCAGTGGGGAGACCGGGGAGCTGTTTTTT
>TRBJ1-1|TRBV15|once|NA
CATSRDHRFGTEAFF
TGTGCCACCAGCAGAGATCACAGGTTTGGGACTGAAGCTTTCTTT
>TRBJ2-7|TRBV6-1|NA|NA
CASSDVGAEYF
TGTGCCAGCAGTGACGTGGGGGCTGAGTACTTC
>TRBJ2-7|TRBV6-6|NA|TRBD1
CASSYRDRALEQYF
TGTGCCAGCAGTTACCGGGACAGGGCCCTCGAGCAGTACTTC
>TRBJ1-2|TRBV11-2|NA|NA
CASSLGQFYGYTF
TGTGCCAGCAGCTTAGGACAGTTCTATGGCTACACCTTC
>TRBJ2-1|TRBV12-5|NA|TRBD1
CASAPLGTATYNEQFF
TGTGCTAGTGCCCCCCTAGGGACAGCAACCTACAATGAGCAGTTCTTC
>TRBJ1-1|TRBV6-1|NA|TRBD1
CASSVGQGDTEAFF
TGTGCCAGCAGTGTCGGACAGGGTGACACTGAAGCTTTCTTT
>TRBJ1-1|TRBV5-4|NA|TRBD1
CASSETGGGDTEAFF
TGTGCCAGCAGCGAAACAGGGGGCGGTGACACTGAAGCTTTCTTT
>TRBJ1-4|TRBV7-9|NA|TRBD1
CASSLATGATNEKLFF
TGTGCCAGCAGCTTAGCTACAGGGGCAACTAATGAAAAACTGTTTTTT
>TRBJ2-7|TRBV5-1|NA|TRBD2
CASSLAEREYHEQYF
TGCGCCAGCAGCCTCGCGGAGCGGGAGTACCACGAGCAGTACTTC
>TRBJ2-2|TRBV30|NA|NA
CASRSRLVGELFF
TGTGCCTCACGTTCTCGACTAGTCGGGGAGCTGTTTTTT
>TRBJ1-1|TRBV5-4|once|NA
CASSLARNTEAFF
TGTGCCAGCAGCCTAGCCCGGAACACTGAAGCTTTCTTT
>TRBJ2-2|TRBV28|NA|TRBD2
CASSSRVAGAGGTGELFF
TGTGCCAGCAGTTCGCGGGTAGCGGGAGCCGGTGGAACCGGGGAGCTGTTTTTT
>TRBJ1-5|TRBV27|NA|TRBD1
CASSSGQLGQPQHF
TGTGCCAGCAGTTCGGGACAGTTGGGACAGCCCCAGCATTTT
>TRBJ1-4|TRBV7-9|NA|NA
CASSSTKDRRGLYEKLFF
TGTGCCAGCAGTTCAACGAAAGATCGAAGGGGTTTGTATGAAAAACTGTTTTTT
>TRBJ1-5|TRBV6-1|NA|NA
CASLLGPSGNQPQHF
TGTGCCAGCCTACTAGGGCCCTCCGGGAATCAGCCCCAGCATTTT
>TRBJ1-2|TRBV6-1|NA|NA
CATPRGAAYYGYTF
TGTGCCACCCCCCGCGGGGCCGCCTACTATGGCTACACCTTC
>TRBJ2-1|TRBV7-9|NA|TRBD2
CASSLALAGGPGQFF
TGTGCCAGCAGCTTAGCACTAGCGGGAGGGCCGGGGCAGTTCTTC
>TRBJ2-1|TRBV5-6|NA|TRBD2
CASSLTSGAPNEQFF
TGTGCCAGCAGCTTGACTAGCGGAGCTCCCAATGAGCAGTTCTTC
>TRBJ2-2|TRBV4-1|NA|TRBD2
CASSDRGLADGELFF
TGCGCCAGCAGCGATCGAGGACTAGCCGACGGGGAGCTGTTTTTT
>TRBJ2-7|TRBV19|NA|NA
CASSRQGQYEQYF
TGTGCCAGTAGCAGGCAGGGTCAGTACGAGCAGTACTTC
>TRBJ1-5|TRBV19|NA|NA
CASSLAHTINQPQHF
TGTGCCAGTAGTCTTGCCCACACAATCAATCAGCCCCAGCATTTT
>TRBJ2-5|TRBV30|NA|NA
CAWSVAETQYF
TGTGCCTGGAGTGTAGCCGAGACCCAGTACTTC
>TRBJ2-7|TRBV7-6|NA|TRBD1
CASSRQGSSYEQYF
TGTGCCAGCAGCCGACAGGGCAGTTCCTACGAGCAGTACTTC
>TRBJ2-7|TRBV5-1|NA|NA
CASSLLQGTYEQYF
TGCGCCAGCAGCTTGCTTCAGGGGACCTACGAGCAGTACTTC
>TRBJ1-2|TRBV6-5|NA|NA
CASRRQAEYGYTF
TGTGCCAGCAGACGACAGGCCGAATATGGCTACACCTTC
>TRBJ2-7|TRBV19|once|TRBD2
CASSIFSSGTYEQYF
TGTGCCAGTAGTATCTTCTCTAGCGGGACCTACGAGCAGTACTTC
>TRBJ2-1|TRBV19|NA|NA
CASSIRKRYTYNEQFF
TGTGCCAGTAGTATAAGGAAGCGGTATACCTACAATGAGCAGTTCTTC
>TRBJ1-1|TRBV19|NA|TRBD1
CASRDRVNTEAFF
TGTGCCAGTAGGGACAGGGTGAACACTGAAGCTTTCTTT
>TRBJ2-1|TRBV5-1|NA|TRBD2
CASSFVTTGLGNNEQFF
TGCGCCAGCAGCTTCGTCACGACGGGACTAGGGAACAATGAGCAGTTCTTC
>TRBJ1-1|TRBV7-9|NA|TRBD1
CASSPTGGATEAFF
TGTGCCAGCAGCCCGACAGGGGGGGCCACTGAAGCTTTCTTT
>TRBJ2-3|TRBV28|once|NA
CTCYGAGTDTQYF
TGTACCTGCTACGGCGCCGGGACAGATACGCAGTATTTT
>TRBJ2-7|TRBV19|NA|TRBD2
CASSRAGGPSYEQYF
TGTGCCAGTAGTCGTGCGGGAGGGCCCTCCTACGAGCAGTACTTC
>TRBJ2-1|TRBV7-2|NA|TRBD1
CASSFGTGKFF
TGTGCCAGCAGCTTTGGGACAGGGAAGTTCTTC
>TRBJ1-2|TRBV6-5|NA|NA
CASRAAGYTF
TGTGCCAGCAGAGCCGCTGGCTACACCTTC
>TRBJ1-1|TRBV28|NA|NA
CASGQNMNTEAFF
TGTGCCAGCGGGCAGAACATGAACACTGAAGCTTTCTTT
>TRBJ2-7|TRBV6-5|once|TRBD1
CASSRGTGVPSEQYF
TGTGCCAGCAGCCGAGGGACAGGGGTCCCTTCCGAGCAGTACTTC
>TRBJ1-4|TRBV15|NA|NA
CATSWGGNEKLFF
TGTGCCACCAGTTGGGGAGGGAATGAAAAACTGTTTTTT
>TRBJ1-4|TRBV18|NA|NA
CASSPQGSNEKLFF
TGTGCCAGCTCACCACAGGGGTCTAATGAAAAACTGTTTTTT
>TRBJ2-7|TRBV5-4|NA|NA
CASSPDRFSYEQYF
TGTGCCAGCAGTCCCGACAGGTTTTCCTACGAGCAGTACTTC